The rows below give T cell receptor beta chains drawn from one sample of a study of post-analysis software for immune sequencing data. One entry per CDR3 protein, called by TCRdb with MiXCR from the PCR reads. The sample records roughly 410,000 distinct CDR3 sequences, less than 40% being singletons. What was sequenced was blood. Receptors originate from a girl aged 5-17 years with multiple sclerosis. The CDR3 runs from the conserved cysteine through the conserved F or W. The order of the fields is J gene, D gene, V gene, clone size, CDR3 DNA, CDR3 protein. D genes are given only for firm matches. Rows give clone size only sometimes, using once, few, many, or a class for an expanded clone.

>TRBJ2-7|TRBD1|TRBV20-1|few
TGCAGTGCTACCCGGACAGGGACCCGAGTCGGGCAGTACTTC
CSATRTGTRVGQYF
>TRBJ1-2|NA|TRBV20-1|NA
TGCAGTGCAAGGGTCGGGGGGGCCCACTATGGCTACACCTTC
CSARVGGAHYGYTF
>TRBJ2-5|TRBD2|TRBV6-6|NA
TGTGCCAGCAGTTACCTGACTAGCGGGGGAGAGACCCAGTACTTC
CASSYLTSGGETQYF
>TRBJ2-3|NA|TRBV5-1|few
TGCGCCAGCAGCATTCCCCAGGTTAGCACAGATACGCAGTATTTT
CASSIPQVSTDTQYF
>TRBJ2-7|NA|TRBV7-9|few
TGTGCCAGCAGCTTAAACAGGGTCCACGAGCAGTACTTC
CASSLNRVHEQYF
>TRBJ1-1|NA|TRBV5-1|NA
TGCGCCAGCAGCTTGATCGGGAAATTAGGAGCTTTCTTT
CASSLIGKLGAFF
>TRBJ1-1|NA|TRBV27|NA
TGTGCCAGCAGTTTATCGATGGGGAACACTGAAGCTTTCTTT
CASSLSMGNTEAFF
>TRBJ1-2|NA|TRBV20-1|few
TGCAGTGCCGAGCCGGGGGTATATGGCTACACCTTC
CSAEPGVYGYTF
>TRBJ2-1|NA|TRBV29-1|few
TGCAGCGTTGAAGATTCCCCCGGGACTCCCCTCAATGAGCAGTTCTTC
CSVEDSPGTPLNEQFF
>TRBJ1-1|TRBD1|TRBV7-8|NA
TGTGCCAGCAGCTCAAGCAGACAGGGGTTCACTGAAGCTTTCTTT
CASSSSRQGFTEAFF
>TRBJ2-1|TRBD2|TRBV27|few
TGTGCCAGCAGTCCAGGGACTAGCGGGGGCCTCTACAATGAGCAGTTCTTC
CASSPGTSGGLYNEQFF